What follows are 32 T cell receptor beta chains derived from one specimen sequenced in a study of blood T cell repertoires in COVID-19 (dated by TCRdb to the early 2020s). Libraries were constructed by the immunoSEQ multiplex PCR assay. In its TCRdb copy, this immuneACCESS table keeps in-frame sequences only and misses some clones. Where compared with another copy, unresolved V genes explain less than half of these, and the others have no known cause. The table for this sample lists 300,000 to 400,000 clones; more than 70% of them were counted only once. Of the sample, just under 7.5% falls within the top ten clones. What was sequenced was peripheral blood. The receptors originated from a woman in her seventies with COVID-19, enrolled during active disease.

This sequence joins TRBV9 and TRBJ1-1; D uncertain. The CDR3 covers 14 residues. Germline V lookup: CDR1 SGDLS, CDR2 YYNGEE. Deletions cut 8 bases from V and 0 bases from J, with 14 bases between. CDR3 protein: CASSSGSMNTEAFF. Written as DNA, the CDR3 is TGTGCCAGTTCAAGCGGGTCTATGAACACTGAAGCTTTCTTT.

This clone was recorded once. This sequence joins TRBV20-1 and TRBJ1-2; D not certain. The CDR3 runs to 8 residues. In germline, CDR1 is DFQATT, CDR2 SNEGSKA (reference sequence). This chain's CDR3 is CILNGYTF. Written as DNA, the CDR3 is TGCATCCTAAATGGCTACACCTTC.

The CDR3 protein is CASSRGGQGASYEQYF. The CDR3, as DNA: TGTGCCAGCAGCAGAGGCGGACAGGGGGCGTCCTACGAGCAGTACTTC. The J gene is TRBJ2-7, the V gene TRBV11-1; 11 nucleotides agree with TRBD1. V lost 5 bases to trimming and J lost 1 base; unmatched junction nucleotides: 7. The CDR3 has 16 residues. From germline, CDR1 is SGHAT and CDR2 FQDESV (reference sequence).

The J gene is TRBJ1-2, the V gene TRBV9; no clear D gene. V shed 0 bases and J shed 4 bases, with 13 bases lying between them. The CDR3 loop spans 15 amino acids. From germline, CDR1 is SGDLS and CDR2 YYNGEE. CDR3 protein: CASSVERQAPYGYTF. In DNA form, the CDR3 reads TGTGCCAGCAGCGTAGAACGCCAGGCACCCTATGGCTACACCTTC.

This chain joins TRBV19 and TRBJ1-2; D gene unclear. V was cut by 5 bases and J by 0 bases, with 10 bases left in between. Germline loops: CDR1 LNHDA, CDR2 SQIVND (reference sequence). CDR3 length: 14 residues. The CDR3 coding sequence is TGTGCCAGTAGTCAAGCGGCAGCTAACTATGGCTACACCTTC. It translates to CASSQAAANYGYTF. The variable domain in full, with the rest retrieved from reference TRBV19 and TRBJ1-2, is DGGITQSPKYLFRKEGQNVTLSCEQNLNHDAMYWYRQDPGQGLRLIYYSQIVNDFQKGDIAEGYSVSREKKESFPLTVTSAQKNPTAFYLCASSQAAANYGYTFGSGTRLTVV.

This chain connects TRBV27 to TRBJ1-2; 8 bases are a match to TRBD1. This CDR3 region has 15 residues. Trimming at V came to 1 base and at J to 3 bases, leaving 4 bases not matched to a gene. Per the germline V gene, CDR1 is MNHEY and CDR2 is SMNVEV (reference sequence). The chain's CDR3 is CASSLWPGGDYGYTF. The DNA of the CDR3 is TGTGCCAGCAGTTTATGGCCAGGGGGCGACTATGGCTACACCTTC.

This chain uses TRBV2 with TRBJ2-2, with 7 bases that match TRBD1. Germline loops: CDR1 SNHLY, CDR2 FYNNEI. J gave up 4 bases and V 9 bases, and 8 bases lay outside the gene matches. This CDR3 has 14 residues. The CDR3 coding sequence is TGTGCCAGACTCGACAGGGCGGGCACCGGGGAGCTGTTTTTT. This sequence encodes CARLDRAGTGELFF.

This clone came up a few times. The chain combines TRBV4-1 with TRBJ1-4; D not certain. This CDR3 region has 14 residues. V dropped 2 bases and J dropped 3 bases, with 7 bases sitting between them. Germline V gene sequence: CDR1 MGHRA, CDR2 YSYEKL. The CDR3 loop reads CASSQWQSNEKLFF. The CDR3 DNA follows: TGCGCCAGCAGCCAATGGCAGTCTAATGAAAAACTGTTTTTT.

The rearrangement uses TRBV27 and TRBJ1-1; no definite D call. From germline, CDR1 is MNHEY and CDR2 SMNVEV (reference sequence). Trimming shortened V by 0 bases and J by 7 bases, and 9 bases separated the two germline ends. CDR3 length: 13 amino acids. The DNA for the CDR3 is TGTGCCAGCAGTTTATCCCCTTTTTATGAAGCTTTCTTT. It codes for CASSLSPFYEAFF.

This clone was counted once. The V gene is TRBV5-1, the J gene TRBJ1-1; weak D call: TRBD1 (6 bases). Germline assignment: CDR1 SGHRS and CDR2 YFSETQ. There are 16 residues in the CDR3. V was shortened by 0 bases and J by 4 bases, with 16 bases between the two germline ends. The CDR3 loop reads CASSLAGGDQGTEAFF. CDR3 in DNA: TGCGCCAGCAGCTTGGCGGGGGGCGATCAGGGCACTGAAGCTTTCTTT. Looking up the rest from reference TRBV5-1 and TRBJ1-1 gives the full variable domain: KAGVTQTPRYLIKTRGQQVTLSCSPISGHRSVSWYQQTPGQGLQFLFEYFSETQRNKGNFPGRFSGRQFSNSRSEMNVSTLELGDSALYLCASSLAGGDQGTEAFFGQGTRLTVV.

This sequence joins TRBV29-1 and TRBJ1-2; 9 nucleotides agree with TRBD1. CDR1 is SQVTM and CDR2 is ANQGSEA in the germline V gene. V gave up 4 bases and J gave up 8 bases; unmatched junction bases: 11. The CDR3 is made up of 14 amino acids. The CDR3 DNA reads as TGCAGCGTTGGCCAGGGACAGGGAATATGGGGCTACACCTTC. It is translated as CSVGQGQGIWGYTF. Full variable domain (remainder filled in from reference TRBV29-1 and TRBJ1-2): SAVISQKPSRDICQRGTSLTIQCQVDSQVTMMFWYRQQPGQSLTLIATANQGSEATYESGFVIDKFPISRPNLTFSTLTVSNMSPEDSSIYLCSVGQGQGIWGYTFGSGTRLTVV.

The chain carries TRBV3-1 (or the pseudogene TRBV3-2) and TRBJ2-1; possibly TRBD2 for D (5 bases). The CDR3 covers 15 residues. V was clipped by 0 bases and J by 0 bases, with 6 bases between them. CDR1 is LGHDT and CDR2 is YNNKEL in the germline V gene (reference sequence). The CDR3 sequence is CASSQDGSSYNEQFF. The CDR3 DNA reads TGTGCCAGCAGCCAAGATGGGAGCTCCTACAATGAGCAGTTCTTC.

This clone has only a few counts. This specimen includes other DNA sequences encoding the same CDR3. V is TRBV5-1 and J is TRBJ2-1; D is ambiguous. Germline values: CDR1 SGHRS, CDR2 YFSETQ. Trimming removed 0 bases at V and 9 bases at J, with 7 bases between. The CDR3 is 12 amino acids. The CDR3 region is CASSLERSEQFF. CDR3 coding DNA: TGCGCCAGCAGCTTGGAAAGGAGTGAGCAGTTCTTC.

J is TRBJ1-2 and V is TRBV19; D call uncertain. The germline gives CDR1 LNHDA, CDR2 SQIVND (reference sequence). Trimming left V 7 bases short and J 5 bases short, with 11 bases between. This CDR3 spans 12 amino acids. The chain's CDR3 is CASIGGGYGYTF. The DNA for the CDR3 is TGTGCCAGTATAGGAGGTGGGTATGGCTACACCTTC.

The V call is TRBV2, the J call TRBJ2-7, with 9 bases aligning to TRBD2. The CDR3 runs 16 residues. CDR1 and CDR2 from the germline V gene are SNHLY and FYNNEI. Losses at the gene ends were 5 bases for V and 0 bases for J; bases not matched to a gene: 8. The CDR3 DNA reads TGTGCCAGCAGTACACCCCTAGCGGGGAGCTCCTACGAGCAGTACTTC. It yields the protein CASSTPLAGSSYEQYF. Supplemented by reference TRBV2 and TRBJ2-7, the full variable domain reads EPEVTQTPSHQVTQMGQEVILRCVPISNHLYFYWYRQILGQKVEFLVSFYNNEISEKSEIFDDQFSVERPDGSNFTLKIRSTKLEDSAMYFCASSTPLAGSSYEQYFGPGTRLTVT.

CDR3 coding DNA: TGTGCCAGCAGCAGAGCCCTCGCCAAAAACATTCAGTACTTC. It codes for CASSRALAKNIQYF. The J gene is TRBJ2-4, the V gene TRBV5-6; D is ambiguous. Germline assignment: CDR1 SGHDT and CDR2 YYEEEE. V shed 4 bases and J shed 1 base, with 9 bases lying between them. The CDR3 loop spans 14 amino acids.

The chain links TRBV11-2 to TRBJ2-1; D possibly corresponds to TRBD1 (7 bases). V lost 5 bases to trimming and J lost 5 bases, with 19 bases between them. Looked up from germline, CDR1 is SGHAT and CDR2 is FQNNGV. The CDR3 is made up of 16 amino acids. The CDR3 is CASSPLTGEVDNEQFF. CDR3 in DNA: TGTGCCAGCAGCCCCCTTACAGGGGAGGTCGACAATGAGCAGTTCTTC.

CDR3 nucleotide sequence: TGCAGCGTTGGGGCACAGGGGACTCTCGATGAGCAGTTCTTC. It encodes CSVGAQGTLDEQFF. This sequence joins TRBV29-1 and TRBJ2-1, with TRBD1 as a possible D gene (7 bases). Germline-derived CDR1 and CDR2 are SQVTM and ANQGSEA. This CDR3 contains 14 residues. V lost 4 bases and J lost 8, with 18 bases in between.

CDR3 nucleotide sequence: TGTGCCAGCAGCTTAGATCCTAGCGGATACGAGCAGTACTTC. Translating gives CASSLDPSGYEQYF. The chain carries TRBV7-9 and TRBJ2-7; TRBD2 matches at 7 bases. The CDR3 is 14 amino acids. V was pared by 1 base and J by 4 bases, with 4 bases of the junction left unmatched. The germline V gene has CDR1 SEHNR and CDR2 FQNEAQ (reference sequence).

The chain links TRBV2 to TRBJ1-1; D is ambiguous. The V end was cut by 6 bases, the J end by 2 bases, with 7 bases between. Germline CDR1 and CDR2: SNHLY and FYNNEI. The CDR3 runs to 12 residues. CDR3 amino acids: CASRRLNTEAFF. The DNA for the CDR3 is TGTGCCAGCAGGAGGCTTAACACTGAAGCTTTCTTT.

CDR3 amino acids: CASSLSPGRGADTQYF. In DNA form, the CDR3 reads TGCGCCAGCAGCTTGTCCCCGGGGCGCGGGGCAGATACGCAGTATTTT. J is TRBJ2-3 and V is TRBV5-1; D is perhaps TRBD2 (6 bases). Per the germline V gene, CDR1 is SGHRS and CDR2 is YFSETQ. CDR3 length: 16 amino acids. V lost 1 base and J lost 4, with 16 bases in between.

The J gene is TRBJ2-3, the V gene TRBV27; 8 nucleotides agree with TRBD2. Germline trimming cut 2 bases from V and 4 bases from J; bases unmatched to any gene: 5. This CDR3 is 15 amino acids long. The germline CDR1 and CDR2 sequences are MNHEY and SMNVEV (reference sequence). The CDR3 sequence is CASSLIGGAADTQYF. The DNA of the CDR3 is TGTGCCAGCAGTTTAATCGGGGGGGCCGCAGATACGCAGTATTTT.

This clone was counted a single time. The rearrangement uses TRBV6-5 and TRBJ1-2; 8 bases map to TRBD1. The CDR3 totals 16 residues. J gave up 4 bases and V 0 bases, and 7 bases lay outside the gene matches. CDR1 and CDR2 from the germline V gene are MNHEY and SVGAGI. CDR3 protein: CASSYSKTGEAYGYTF. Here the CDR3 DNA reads TGTGCCAGCAGTTACTCGAAGACAGGGGAGGCCTATGGCTACACCTTC.

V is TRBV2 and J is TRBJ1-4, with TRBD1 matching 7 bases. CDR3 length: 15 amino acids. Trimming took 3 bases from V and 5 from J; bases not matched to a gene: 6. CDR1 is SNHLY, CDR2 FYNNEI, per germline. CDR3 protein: CASSDSGQINEKLFF. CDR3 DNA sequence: TGTGCCAGCAGTGATTCGGGACAGATAAATGAAAAACTGTTTTTT.

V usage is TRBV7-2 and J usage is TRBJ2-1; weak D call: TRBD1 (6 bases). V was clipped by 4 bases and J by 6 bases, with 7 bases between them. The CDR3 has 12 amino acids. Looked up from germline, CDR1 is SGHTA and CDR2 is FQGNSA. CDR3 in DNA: TGTGCCAGCAGCTCGGACAGCAATGAGCAGTTCTTC. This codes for CASSSDSNEQFF.

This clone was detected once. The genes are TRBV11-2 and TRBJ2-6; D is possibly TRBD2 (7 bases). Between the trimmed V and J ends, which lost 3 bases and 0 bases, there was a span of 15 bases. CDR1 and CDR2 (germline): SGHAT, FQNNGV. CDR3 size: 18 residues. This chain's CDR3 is CASSFPRGGASGANVLTF. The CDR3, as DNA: TGTGCCAGCAGCTTCCCTAGGGGGGGCGCCTCTGGGGCCAACGTCCTGACTTTC.

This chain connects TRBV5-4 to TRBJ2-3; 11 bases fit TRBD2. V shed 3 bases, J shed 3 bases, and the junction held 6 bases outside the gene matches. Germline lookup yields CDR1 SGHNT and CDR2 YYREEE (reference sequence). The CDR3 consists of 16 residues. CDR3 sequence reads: CASSSPSGGKTDTQYF. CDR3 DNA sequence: TGTGCCAGCAGCTCTCCTAGCGGGGGGAAGACAGATACGCAGTATTTT.

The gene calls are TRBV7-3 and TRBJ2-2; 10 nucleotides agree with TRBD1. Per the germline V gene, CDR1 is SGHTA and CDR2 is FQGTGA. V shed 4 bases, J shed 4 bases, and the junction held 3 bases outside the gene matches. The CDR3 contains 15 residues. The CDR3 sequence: CASSSGQGVTGELFF. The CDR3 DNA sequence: TGTGCCAGCAGCTCCGGACAGGGGGTCACCGGGGAGCTGTTTTTT. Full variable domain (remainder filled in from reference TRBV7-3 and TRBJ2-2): GAGVSQTPSNKVTEKGKYVELRCDPISGHTALYWYRQSLGQGPEFLIYFQGTGAADDSGLPNDRFFAVRPEGSVSTLKIQRTERGDSAVYLCASSSGQGVTGELFFGEGSRLTVL.

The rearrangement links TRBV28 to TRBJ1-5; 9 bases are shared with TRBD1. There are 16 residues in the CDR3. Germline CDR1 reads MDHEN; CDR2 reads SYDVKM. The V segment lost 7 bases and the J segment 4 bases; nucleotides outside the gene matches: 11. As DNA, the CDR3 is TGTGCCAGCAAAGCGTCGGGACAGGGAGCGAATCAGCCCCAGCATTTT. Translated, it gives CASKASGQGANQPQHF.

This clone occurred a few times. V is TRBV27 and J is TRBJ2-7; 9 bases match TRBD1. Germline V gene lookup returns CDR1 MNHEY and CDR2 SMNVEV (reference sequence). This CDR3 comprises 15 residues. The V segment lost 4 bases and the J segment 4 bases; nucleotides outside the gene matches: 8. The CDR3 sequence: CASSSFGTGNYEQYF. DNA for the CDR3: TGTGCCAGCAGTTCCTTCGGGACAGGGAATTACGAGCAGTACTTC.

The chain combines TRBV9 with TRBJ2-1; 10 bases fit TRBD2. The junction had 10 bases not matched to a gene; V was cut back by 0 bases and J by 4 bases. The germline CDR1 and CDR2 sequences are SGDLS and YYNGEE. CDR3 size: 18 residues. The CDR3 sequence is CASSVGPRLAGAYNEQFF. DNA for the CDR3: TGTGCCAGCAGCGTAGGTCCCCGTCTAGCGGGGGCTTACAATGAGCAGTTCTTC. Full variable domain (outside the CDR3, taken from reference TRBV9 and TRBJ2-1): DSGVTQTPKHLITATGQRVTLRCSPRSGDLSVYWYQQSLDQGLQFLIQYYNGEERAKGNILERFSAQQFPDLHSELNLSSLELGDSALYFCASSVGPRLAGAYNEQFFGPGTRLTVL.

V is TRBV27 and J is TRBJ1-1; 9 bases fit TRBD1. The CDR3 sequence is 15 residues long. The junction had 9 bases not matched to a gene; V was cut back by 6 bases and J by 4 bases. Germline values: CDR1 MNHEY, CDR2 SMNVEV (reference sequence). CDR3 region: CASRPGTGWITEAFF. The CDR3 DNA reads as TGTGCCAGCAGACCCGGGACAGGGTGGATCACTGAAGCTTTCTTT.